The 23 T cell receptor beta chains below all came from one sample that was sequenced in a study of blood T cell repertoires in COVID-19. The table came from immunoSEQ multiplex PCR; TCRdb's copy has only in-frame clones and leaves some out. Of roughly 60,000 clones listed, 72% are singletons. Sequencing was done on a sample of peripheral blood. The receptors stem from a woman in her seventies with COVID-19, enrolled during active disease.

The CDR3 DNA sequence: TGTGCCAGCAGCCAAGTAGGCGGGGGTTCCTACAATGAGCAGTTCTTC. Translating gives CASSQVGGGSYNEQFF. V and J are TRBV4-2 and TRBJ2-1; TRBD2 agrees at 7 bases. Trimming took 1 base from V and 1 from J; bases not matched to a gene: 4. CDR1 LGHNA and CDR2 YNFKEQ come from the germline V gene. The CDR3 sequence is 16 residues long.

This chain connects TRBV6-6 to TRBJ2-5; TRBD2 matches at 14 bases. Germline V CDR1 and CDR2: MNHNY, SVGAGI (reference sequence). The CDR3 runs to 16 residues. Losses at the gene ends were 5 bases for V and 7 bases for J; bases not matched to a gene: 9. CDR3 protein: CASSGTSGGPGGTQYF. The CDR3 region has the DNA TGTGCCAGCAGTGGGACTAGCGGGGGCCCGGGGGGGACCCAGTACTTC.

The chain combines TRBV7-2 with TRBJ2-3; 16 nucleotides agree with TRBD2. V dropped 5 bases and J dropped 4; count of bases not matched to a gene: 9. The germline V gene has CDR1 SGHTA and CDR2 FQGNSA. This CDR3 has 18 residues. CDR3 sequence (DNA): TGTGCCAGCAGCCCCAAAAAGGGACTAGCGGGGGGGGCAGATACGCAGTATTTT. It codes for CASSPKKGLAGGADTQYF.

The chain has TRBV7-7 and TRBJ1-1, with unresolved D. The CDR3 runs 13 residues. Trimming shortened V by 1 base and J by 1 base, and 4 bases separated the two germline ends. Germline loops: CDR1 SSHAT, CDR2 FNYEAQ (reference sequence). The CDR3: CASSLGENTEAFF. CDR3 DNA sequence: TGTGCCAGCAGCTTAGGAGAGAACACTGAAGCTTTCTTT.

J is TRBJ2-3 and V is TRBV7-2; 9 bases are shared with TRBD1. This CDR3 region has 14 residues. The germline V gene encodes CDR1 SGHTA and CDR2 FQGNSA. V lost 5 bases to trimming and J lost 6 bases; unmatched junction nucleotides: 6. CDR3 amino acids: CASSPRQGGDTQYF. CDR3 DNA sequence: TGTGCCAGCAGCCCGAGACAGGGGGGGGATACGCAGTATTTT.

This chain connects TRBV28 to TRBJ1-1; 8 bases map to TRBD1. The germline V gene encodes CDR1 MDHEN and CDR2 SYDVKM. The CDR3 is 14 amino acids. The V and J ends lost 8 bases and 7 bases, in that order; junction bases with no gene match: 12. Written as DNA, the CDR3 is TGTGCCAGCGCGATACAGGGGGGCTTTGGTGAAGCTTTCTTT. Its protein product is CASAIQGGFGEAFF.

The rearrangement links TRBV6-5 to TRBJ2-3, with TRBD1 identical over 7 bases. V lost 5 bases and J lost 6; bases outside the gene matches: 8. The germline gives CDR1 MNHEY, CDR2 SVGAGI. CDR3 length equals 14 residues. CDR3 sequence reads: CASSLNRGVDTQYF. CDR3 bases: TGTGCCAGCAGTCTGAACAGGGGAGTTGATACGCAGTATTTT.

The chain combines TRBV7-9 with TRBJ1-2, with unresolved D. Germline CDR1 and CDR2: SEHNR and FQNEAQ (reference sequence). V lost 5 bases to trimming and J lost 14 bases, with 18 bases between them. This CDR3 spans 12 amino acids. The CDR3 reads CASSPQGLTSTF. CDR3 DNA sequence: TGTGCCAGCAGCCCCCAAGGCCTGACTTCGACCTTC.

This clone has just a few counts. The CDR3 loop is CASSLEGALDTQYF. CDR3 in DNA: TGCGCCAGCAGCCTAGAAGGGGCTTTAGATACGCAGTATTTT. V gene TRBV4-3 combines with J gene TRBJ2-3, with a tentative D call TRBD1 (5 bases). CDR3 length equals 14 residues. Deletions cut 4 bases from V and 5 bases from J, with 13 bases between. Per the germline V gene, CDR1 is LGHNA and CDR2 is YSLEER.

This chain joins TRBV19 and TRBJ2-3; possible D gene TRBD1, 6 bases. Germline V gives CDR1 LNHDA, CDR2 SQIVND (reference sequence). CDR3 length: 16 residues. The germline V and J ends were trimmed by 10 bases and 3 bases, with 23 bases remaining between them. The CDR3 DNA is TGTGCCACGGACAGCCGATCGGTGGTAGGGACAGATACGCAGTATTTT. Its protein is CATDSRSVVGTDTQYF. Full variable domain (remainder filled in from reference TRBV19 and TRBJ2-3): DGGITQSPKYLFRKEGQNVTLSCEQNLNHDAMYWYRQDPGQGLRLIYYSQIVNDFQKGDIAEGYSVSREKKESFPLTVTSAQKNPTAFYLCATDSRSVVGTDTQYFGPGTRLTVL.

The chain is built from TRBV5-1 and TRBJ2-1, with 11 bases aligning to TRBD2. V lost 0 bases to trimming and J lost 6 bases; unmatched junction nucleotides: 5. CDR1 is SGHRS and CDR2 is YFSETQ in the germline V gene. The CDR3 spans 16 residues. DNA for the CDR3: TGCGCCAGCAGCTTGGCCCTAGCGGGGGGTCGCAATGAGCAGTTCTTC. Translating it yields CASSLALAGGRNEQFF.

V usage is TRBV7-9 and J usage is TRBJ1-1; D might be TRBD1 (6 bases). The germline V and J ends were trimmed by 1 base and 12 bases, with 12 bases remaining between them. CDR1 and CDR2 (germline): SEHNR, FQNEAQ (reference sequence). This CDR3 is 12 amino acids long. The CDR3: CASSLVSGVSFF. CDR3 bases: TGTGCCAGCAGCTTAGTGTCAGGGGTTTCTTTCTTT.

This chain links TRBV7-8 with TRBJ1-4, with TRBD1 matching over 9 bases. CDR3 size: 17 residues. The trim removed 5 bases at V and 7 bases at J, leaving 14 bases unmatched. The germline gives CDR1 SGHVS, CDR2 FQNEAQ. CDR3 nucleotide sequence: TGTGCCAGCAGCCTCCTCTTGGGACAGGGTAGGGGTGAAAAACTGTTTTTT. It translates to CASSLLLGQGRGEKLFF.

The chain is built from TRBV7-8 and TRBJ2-7; a weak D match, TRBD1 (5 bases). The CDR3 is 14 residues long. The germline V gene encodes CDR1 SGHVS and CDR2 FQNEAQ. V was trimmed by 3 bases and J by 2 bases, leaving 11 bases between them. Written as DNA, the CDR3 is TGTGCCAGCAGCTTTGGGGCGACTGCCTACGAGCAGTACGTC. Protein sequence: CASSFGATAYEQYV.

Note on this clone: Other nucleotide sequences in the sample specify the same CDR3. The V gene is TRBV28, the J gene TRBJ2-3; D ambiguous. The germline gives CDR1 MDHEN, CDR2 SYDVKM. With 3 bases removed from V and 1 base from J, the gap between germline ends came to 8 bases. The CDR3 has 14 residues. CDR3 DNA sequence: TGTGCCAGCAGTTTTGTAGCTGGCACAGATACGCAGTATTTT. This encodes CASSFVAGTDTQYF.

The chain recombines TRBV27 with TRBJ1-5, with TRBD1 matching over 7 bases. The CDR3 sequence is 15 residues long. Trimming took 5 bases from V and 6 from J; bases not matched to a gene: 10. Germline V gene lookup returns CDR1 MNHEY and CDR2 SMNVEV (reference sequence). The DNA for the CDR3 is TGTGCCAGCAGTGAAGGGGTGGAGGGGGCTCAGCCCCAGCATTTT. Its translation is CASSEGVEGAQPQHF.

The count of this clone is one. The chain couples TRBV9 to TRBJ1-2; D unclear. Germline assignment: CDR1 SGDLS and CDR2 YYNGEE. V dropped 5 bases and J dropped 4 bases, with 15 bases sitting between them. The CDR3 extends over 14 amino acids. The CDR3 spells CASSRLVGGYGYTF. CDR3 DNA sequence: TGTGCCAGCAGTCGTCTTGTAGGAGGCTATGGCTACACCTTC.

To note about this clone: A much larger clone is a single base away; this may be a read error. V and J are TRBV11-1 and TRBJ2-3; no definite D call. The CDR3 is made up of 14 amino acids. V dropped 4 bases and J dropped 1 base, with 9 bases sitting between them. From germline, CDR1 is SGHAT and CDR2 FQDESV (reference sequence). The CDR3 DNA is TGTGCCAGCAGCTCTAGGAAAGGCACAGATACGCAGTATTTT. Translated: CASSSRKGTDTQYF. Full variable domain (rest looked up from reference TRBV11-1 and TRBJ2-3): EAEVAQSPRYKITEKSQAVAFWCDPISGHATLYWYRQILGQGPELLVQFQDESVVDDSQLPKDRFSAERLKGVDSTLKIQPAELGDSAMYLCASSSRKGTDTQYFGPGTRLTVL.

The V and J genes are TRBV29-1 and TRBJ2-7; TRBD1 might be the D (6 bases). CDR1 SQVTM and CDR2 ANQGSEA come from the germline V gene. CDR3 length: 13 amino acids. V shed 4 bases and J shed 4 bases, with 14 bases lying between them. The CDR3 sequence is CSVARDTPYEQYF. The CDR3, as DNA: TGCAGCGTTGCCCGGGACACACCATACGAGCAGTACTTC.

The J gene is TRBJ1-5, the V gene TRBV24-1, with TRBD1 matching over 7 bases. Unmatched junction bases numbered 6, after V lost 3 bases and J lost 2 bases. Germline V lookup: CDR1 KGHDR, CDR2 SFDVKD. There are 16 residues in the CDR3. CDR3 sequence reads: CATSDQQGMGNQPQHF. In DNA form, the CDR3 reads TGTGCCACCAGTGATCAACAGGGGATGGGCAATCAGCCCCAGCATTTT.

V is TRBV6-1 and J is TRBJ1-2, with D unresolved. Per germline, CDR1 MNHNS and CDR2 SASEGT. With 3 bases removed from V and 0 bases from J, the gap between germline ends came to 8 bases. The CDR3 contains 14 residues. CDR3 in amino acids: CASSDGEANYGYTF. The CDR3 DNA sequence: TGTGCCAGCAGTGACGGGGAAGCTAACTATGGCTACACCTTC.

This CDR3 is CASGRVVNEQFF. CDR3 DNA: TGTGCCAGCGGTCGGGTGGTTAATGAGCAGTTCTTC. The rearrangement joins TRBV12-3 or TRBV12-4 to TRBJ2-1, with no clear D. This CDR3 is 12 amino acids long. Trimming shortened V by 8 bases and J by 7 bases, and 12 bases separated the two germline ends.

The chain is built from TRBV12-3 or TRBV12-4 and TRBJ1-2; a weak D match, TRBD1 (6 bases). The CDR3 spans 13 residues. Trimming left V 2 bases short and J 5 bases short, with 9 bases between. The CDR3 DNA follows: TGTGCCAGCAGTTTACAGGGGCAGTATGGCTACACCTTC. Protein: CASSLQGQYGYTF.